This T cell receptor (beta chain) was profiled in a study of cytomegalovirus exposure and HLA in healthy donors. 60 Vbeta and 13 Jbeta primers were used in PCR. Using immunoSEQ multiplex PCR, the repertoire was profiled, and TCRdb retains in-frame clones only, with some absent. This table holds some 130,000 clones, more than 60% found once. Study conclusions and caveats: Most observed TCR sequences were rare, whereas some public TCRs were detected in many donors.

This clone is a singleton in its sample. Its cognate antigen is unknown. The CDR3 spans 16 residues. The V gene lost 1 base and the J gene lost 6 bases, with 15 bases spanning the gap. Germline CDR1 and CDR2: MGHRA and YSYEKL. This clonotype was obtained from a woman younger than 35 in good health and CMV-seronegative. V usage is TRBV4-1 and J usage is TRBJ2-2; maybe TRBD1 (6 bases). The sample was PBMCs. CDR3 region: CASSQVRGGLAGELFF. The CDR3 nucleotides are TGCGCCAGCAGCCAAGTGCGAGGGGGTTTGGCCGGGGAGCTGTTTTTT.